This TCR beta chain was identified in a study of molecular identifiers for immune sequencing clone quantification. TCRdb recomputed calls from the PCR reads with MiXCR, one row per CDR3 protein. The repertoire consists of around 480,000 distinct CDR3 sequences, with about a quarter occurring once and the leading ten covering over 0.6%. CDR3 length equals 14 residues. The V end was cut by 4 bases, the J end by 4 bases, with 13 bases between. With regard to this clonotype: Just one base apart from a much larger clone, this may be a read error.

V usage is TRBV12-3 or TRBV12-4 and J usage is TRBJ1-1; tentatively, D is TRBD1 (5 bases). Input material: naive CD8+ T cells from blood, with Jurkat cell RNA spiked in. Indicated subset: FACS-sorted CD8+CD4-CCR7+CD45RA+ naive T cells. This TCR derives from a human donor in good health. Some libraries in this study had Jurkat cell RNA spiked in. In DNA form, the CDR3 reads TGTGCCAGCAGTTGGGCCGGGACGGGCACTGAAGCTTTCTTT. Translation gives CASSWAGTGTEAFF.